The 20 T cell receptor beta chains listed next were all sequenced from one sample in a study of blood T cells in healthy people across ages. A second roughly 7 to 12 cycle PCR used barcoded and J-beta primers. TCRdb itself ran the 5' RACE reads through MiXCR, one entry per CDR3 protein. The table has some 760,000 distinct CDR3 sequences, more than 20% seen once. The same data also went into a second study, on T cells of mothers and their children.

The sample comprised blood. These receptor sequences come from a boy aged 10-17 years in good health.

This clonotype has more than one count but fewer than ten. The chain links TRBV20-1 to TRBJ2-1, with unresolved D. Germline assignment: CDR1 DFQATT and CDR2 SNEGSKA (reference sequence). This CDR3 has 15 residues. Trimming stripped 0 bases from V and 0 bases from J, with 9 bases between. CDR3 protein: CSARDPLSSYNEQFF. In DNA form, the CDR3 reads TGCAGTGCTAGAGATCCCCTGAGCTCCTACAATGAGCAGTTCTTC.

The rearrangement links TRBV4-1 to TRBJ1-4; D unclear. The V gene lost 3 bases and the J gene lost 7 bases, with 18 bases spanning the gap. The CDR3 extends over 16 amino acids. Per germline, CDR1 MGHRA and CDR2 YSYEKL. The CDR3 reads CASSQKSTLGSEKLFF. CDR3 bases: TGCGCCAGCAGCCAGAAATCGACCTTAGGGAGTGAAAAACTGTTTTTT.

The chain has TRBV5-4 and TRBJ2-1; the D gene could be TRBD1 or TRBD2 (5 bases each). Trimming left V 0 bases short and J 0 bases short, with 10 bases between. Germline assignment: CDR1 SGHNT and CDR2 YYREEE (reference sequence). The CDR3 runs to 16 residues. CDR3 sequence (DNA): TGTGCCAGCAGCTTGGCCGGGGCGGTCTCCTACAATGAGCAGTTCTTC. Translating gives CASSLAGAVSYNEQFF.

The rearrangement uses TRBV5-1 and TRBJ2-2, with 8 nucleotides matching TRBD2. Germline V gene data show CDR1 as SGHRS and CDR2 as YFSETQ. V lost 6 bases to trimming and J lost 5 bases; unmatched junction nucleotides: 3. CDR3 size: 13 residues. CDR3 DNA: TGCGCCAGCAAACTAGCGGCTACCGGGGAGCTGTTTTTT. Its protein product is CASKLAATGELFF.

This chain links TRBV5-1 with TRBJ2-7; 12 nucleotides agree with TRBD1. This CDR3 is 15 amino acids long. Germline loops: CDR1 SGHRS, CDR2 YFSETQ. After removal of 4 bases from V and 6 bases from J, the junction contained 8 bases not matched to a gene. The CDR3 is CASSGPGTGGSEQYF. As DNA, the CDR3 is TGCGCCAGCAGCGGACCCGGGACAGGGGGCTCCGAGCAGTACTTC.

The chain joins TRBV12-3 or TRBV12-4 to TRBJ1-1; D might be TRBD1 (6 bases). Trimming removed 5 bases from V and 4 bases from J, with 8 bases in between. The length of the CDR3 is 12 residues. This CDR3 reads CASSPGATEAFF. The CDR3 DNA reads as TGTGCCAGCAGTCCAGGGGCCACTGAAGCTTTCTTT.

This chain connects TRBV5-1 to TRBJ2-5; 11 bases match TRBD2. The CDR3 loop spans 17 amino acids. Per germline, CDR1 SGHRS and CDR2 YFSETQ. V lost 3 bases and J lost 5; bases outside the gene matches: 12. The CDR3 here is CASSSRIAGGPSETQYF. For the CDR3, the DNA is TGCGCCAGCAGCTCAAGGATAGCGGGAGGGCCCTCGGAGACCCAGTACTTC.

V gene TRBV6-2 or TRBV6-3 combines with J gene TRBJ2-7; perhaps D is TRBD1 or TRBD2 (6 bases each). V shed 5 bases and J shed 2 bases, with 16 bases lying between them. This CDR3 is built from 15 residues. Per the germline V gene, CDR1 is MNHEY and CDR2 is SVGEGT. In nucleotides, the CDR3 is TGTGCCAGCAGTACGGAGGGGGTCGTTACCTACGAGCAGTACTTC. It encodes CASSTEGVVTYEQYF.

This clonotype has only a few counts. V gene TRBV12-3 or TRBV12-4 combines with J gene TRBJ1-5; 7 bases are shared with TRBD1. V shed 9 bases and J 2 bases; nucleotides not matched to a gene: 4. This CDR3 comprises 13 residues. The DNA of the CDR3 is TGTGCCAGTGACAGGGATGGCAATCAGCCCCAGCATTTT. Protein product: CASDRDGNQPQHF.

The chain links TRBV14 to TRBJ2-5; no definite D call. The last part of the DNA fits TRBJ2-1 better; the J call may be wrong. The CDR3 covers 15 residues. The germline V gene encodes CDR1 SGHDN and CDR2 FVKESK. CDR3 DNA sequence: TGTGCCAGCAGCCGTACCATGTTCTCCTACAATGAGCAGTTCTTC. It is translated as CASSRTMFSYNEQFF.

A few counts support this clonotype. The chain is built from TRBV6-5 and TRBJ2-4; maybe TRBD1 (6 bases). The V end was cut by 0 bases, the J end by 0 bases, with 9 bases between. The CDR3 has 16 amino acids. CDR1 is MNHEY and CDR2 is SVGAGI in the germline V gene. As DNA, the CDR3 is TGTGCCAGCAGTTACTCTTCAGGGGTAGCCAAAAACATTCAGTACTTC. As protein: CASSYSSGVAKNIQYF.

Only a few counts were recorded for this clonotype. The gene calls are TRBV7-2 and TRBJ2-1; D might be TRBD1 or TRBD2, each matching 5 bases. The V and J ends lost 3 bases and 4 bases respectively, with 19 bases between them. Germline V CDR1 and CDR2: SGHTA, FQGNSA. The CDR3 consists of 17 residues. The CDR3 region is CASSLGDVTEIYNEQFF. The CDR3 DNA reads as TGTGCCAGCAGCTTGGGAGATGTGACAGAAATATACAATGAGCAGTTCTTC.

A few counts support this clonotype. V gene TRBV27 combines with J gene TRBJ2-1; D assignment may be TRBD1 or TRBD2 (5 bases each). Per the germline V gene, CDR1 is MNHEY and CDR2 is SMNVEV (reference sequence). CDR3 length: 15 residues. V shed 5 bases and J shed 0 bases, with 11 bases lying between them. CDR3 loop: CASSRDASSYNEQFF. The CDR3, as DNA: TGTGCCAGCAGTCGGGACGCGAGCTCCTACAATGAGCAGTTCTTC.

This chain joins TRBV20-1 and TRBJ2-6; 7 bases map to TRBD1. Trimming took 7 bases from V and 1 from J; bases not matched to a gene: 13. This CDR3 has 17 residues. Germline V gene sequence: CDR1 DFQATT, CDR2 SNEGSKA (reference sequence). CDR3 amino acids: CSDWDRKFQSGANVLTF. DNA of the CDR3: TGCAGTGACTGGGACAGAAAATTCCAATCTGGGGCCAACGTCCTGACTTTC.

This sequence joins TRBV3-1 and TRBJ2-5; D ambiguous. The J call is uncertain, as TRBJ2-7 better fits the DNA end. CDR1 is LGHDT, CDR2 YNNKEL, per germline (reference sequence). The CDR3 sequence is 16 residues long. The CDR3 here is CASSQESLSLGYEQYF. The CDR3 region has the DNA TGTGCCAGCAGCCAAGAATCCCTCTCCCTGGGGTACGAGCAGTACTTC.

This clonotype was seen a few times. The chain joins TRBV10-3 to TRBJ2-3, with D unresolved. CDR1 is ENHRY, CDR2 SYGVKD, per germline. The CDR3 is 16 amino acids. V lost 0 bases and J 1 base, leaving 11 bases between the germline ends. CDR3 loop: CAISESKGTRTDTQYF. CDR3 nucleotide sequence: TGTGCCATCAGTGAGTCGAAGGGCACCCGCACAGATACGCAGTATTTT.

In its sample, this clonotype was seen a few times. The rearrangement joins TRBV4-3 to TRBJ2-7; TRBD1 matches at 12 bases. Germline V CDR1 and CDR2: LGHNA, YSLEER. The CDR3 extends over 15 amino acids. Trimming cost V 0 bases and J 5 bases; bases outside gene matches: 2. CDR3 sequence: CASSQEGTGGDEQYF. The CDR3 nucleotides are TGCGCCAGCAGCCAAGAAGGGACAGGGGGCGACGAGCAGTACTTC.

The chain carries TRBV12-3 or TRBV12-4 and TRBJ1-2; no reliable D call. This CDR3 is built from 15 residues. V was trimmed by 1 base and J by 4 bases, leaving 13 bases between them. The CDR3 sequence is CASSLDPMAGYGYTF. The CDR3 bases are TGTGCCAGCAGTTTAGATCCTATGGCCGGCTATGGCTACACCTTC.

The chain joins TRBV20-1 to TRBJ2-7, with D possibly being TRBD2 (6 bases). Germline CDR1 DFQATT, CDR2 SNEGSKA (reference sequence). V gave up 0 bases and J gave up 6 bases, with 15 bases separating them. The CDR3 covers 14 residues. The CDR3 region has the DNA TGCAGTGCTAGAGAATGGGGAGGTGGGCTCGAGCAGTACTTC. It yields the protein CSAREWGGGLEQYF.

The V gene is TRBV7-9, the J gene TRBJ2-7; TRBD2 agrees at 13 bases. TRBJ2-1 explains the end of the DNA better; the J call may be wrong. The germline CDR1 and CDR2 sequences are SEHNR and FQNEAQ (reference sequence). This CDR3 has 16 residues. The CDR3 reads CASSTVGTSGINEQFF. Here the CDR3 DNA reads TGTGCCAGCAGCACAGTGGGGACTAGCGGGATAAATGAGCAGTTCTTC.